The subject of this entry is one TCR beta chain. This clone's antigen is unknown. There are no base qualities to consult, and no much larger clone falls within one base. TCRbeta CDR3 regions were amplified from genomic DNA using the immunoSEQ Assay, a bias-controlled multiplex PCR. As for how the authors treated the data: Nucleated cell counts per sample were estimated from amplification of reference gene primers within the assay. Sequence reads were collapsed and filtered to measure the absolute abundance of every unique TCRbeta CDR3 rearrangement. Productive Simpson clonality was computed per sample as the square root of Simpson's diversity index over productive rearrangements. In its TCRdb copy, this immuneACCESS table keeps in-frame sequences only and misses some clones. Where compared with another copy, unresolved V genes explain less than half of these, and the others have no known cause. The V and J calls and clone size are taken from that table; D and trimming were inferred from the DNA. In this sample the table shows tens of thousands of clones, 86% of which occur a single time. Of the sample, 1.3% falls within the top ten clones.

This record belongs to a study of blood T cell repertoires in COVID-19 (dated by TCRdb to the early 2020s). The study in broad terms: Samples from collaborators originated in the United States, Italy and Spain and spanned both the acute and convalescent phases of COVID-19. The material from the prospective study consisted of cDNA or gDNA derived from T cells, B-cell-depleted T cells, or PBMCs. Where HLA class I and class II types were available, the types were taken from metadata supplied by the sample provider, not from assay-based typing. Deeply sampled blood TCRbeta repertoires from subjects exposed to, actively infected with, or recovered from COVID-19 were included in the dataset. The repertoires were made available in a free public database intended to serve as a resource for research on the immune response to SARS-CoV-2. Sample metadata almost always included a de-identified subject ID, COVID-19 status, age in years and sex. Samples came from the ongoing ImmuneRACE study (first 160 participants) plus 1,254 subjects from 6 global collaborators. Summary of the overall study and its limitations: How much clinical and demographic metadata was included differed by source and by participant, and the metadata was provided uncurated.

Trimming removed 3 bases from V and 6 bases from J; the gene matches leave 9 bases unexplained. Based on the germline V gene, the CDR1 and CDR2 sequences are MGHRA and YSYEKL. The CDR3 has 15 amino acids, counting the end cysteine and phenylalanine. Left in the record is the CDR3 DNA by itself, 45 bases read in frame from the first base. Each collaborating institution followed its own protocols to collect whole blood in K2EDTA tubes. For TCRbeta analysis, collaborator samples were shipped as frozen whole blood, as isolated PBMCs, or as DNA extracted from either sample type. Recombination joined TRBV4-1 with TRBJ1-2, with TRBD1 matching 8 junction bases. Material for sequencing was peripheral blood. The receptor was derived from a man in his sixties with acute or convalescent COVID-19. The nucleotide sequence reads TGCGCCAGCAGCCATGTTTTCGACAGGGGCCATGGCTACACCTTC. Its protein is CASSHVFDRGHGYTF.